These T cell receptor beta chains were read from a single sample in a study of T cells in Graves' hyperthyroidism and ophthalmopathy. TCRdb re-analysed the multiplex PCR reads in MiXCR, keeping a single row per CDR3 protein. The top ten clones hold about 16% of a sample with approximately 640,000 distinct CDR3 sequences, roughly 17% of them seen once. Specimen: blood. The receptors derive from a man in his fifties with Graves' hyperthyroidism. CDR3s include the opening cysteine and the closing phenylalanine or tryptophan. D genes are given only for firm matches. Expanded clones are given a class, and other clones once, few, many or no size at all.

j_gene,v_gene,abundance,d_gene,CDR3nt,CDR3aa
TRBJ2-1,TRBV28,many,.,TGTGCCAGCAGTTTACGCTCCGGGAGAGGGGGCAATGAGCAGTTCTTC,CASSLRSGRGGNEQFF
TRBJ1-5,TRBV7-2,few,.,TGTGCCAGCAGCTTAGCCGTCTTCAGCAATCAGCCCCAGCATTTT,CASSLAVFSNQPQHF
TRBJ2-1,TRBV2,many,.,TGTGCCAGTGAACAGGAGTACAATGAGCAGTTCTTC,CASEQEYNEQFF
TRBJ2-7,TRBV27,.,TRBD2,TGTGCCAGCAGTCGCCCGGGACTAGCGGGAGGGACTTCCTACGAGCAGTACTTC,CASSRPGLAGGTSYEQYF
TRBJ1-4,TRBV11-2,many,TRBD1,TGTGCCAGCAGCTTCGGGACAGGGGCTACTAATGAAAAACTGTTTTTT,CASSFGTGATNEKLFF
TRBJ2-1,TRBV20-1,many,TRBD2,TGCAGTGCCGATGAGGGACTAGCGCAGTACAATGAGCAGTTCTTC,CSADEGLAQYNEQFF
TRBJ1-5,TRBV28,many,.,TGTGCCAGCAGTCCGGTGGGGGGAGGCGTAGGCAATCAGCCCCAGCATTTT,CASSPVGGGVGNQPQHF
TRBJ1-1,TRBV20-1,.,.,TGCAGTGCTAAGTCGGGACTCAGGAACACTGAAGCTTTCTTT,CSAKSGLRNTEAFF
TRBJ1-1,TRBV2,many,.,TGTGCCAGCAGTGAAGGGGGTCTCAGAAGGGGAGCTTTCTTT,CASSEGGLRRGAFF
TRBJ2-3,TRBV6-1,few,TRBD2,TGTGCCAGTTGCGGGAGAAGCGCAGATACGCAGTATTTT,CASCGRSADTQYF
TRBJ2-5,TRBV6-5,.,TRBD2,TGTGCCAGCAGTTACTCGGGAGGGATTCAAGAGACCCAGTACTTC,CASSYSGGIQETQYF
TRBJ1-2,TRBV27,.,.,TGTGCCACGCAACCCTGGGGTGGGGGCTACACCTTC,CATQPWGGGYTF
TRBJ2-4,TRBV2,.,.,TGTGCCAGCAGGGGGGGCATTCAGTACTTC,CASRGGIQYF
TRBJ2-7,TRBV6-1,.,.,TGTGCCAGCAGGAGGGAGGCCGAGCAGTACTTC,CASRREAEQYF
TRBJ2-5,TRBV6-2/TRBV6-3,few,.,TGTGCCAGCAGTTACGGCAGAGCGCCACAAGAGACCCAGTACTTC,CASSYGRAPQETQYF
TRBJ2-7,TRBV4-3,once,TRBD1,TGCGCCAGCAGCCCGGGACAGGGGGCTTGGTCTTACGAGCAGTACTTC,CASSPGQGAWSYEQYF
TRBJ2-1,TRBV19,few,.,TGTGCCAGTAGTATTCCCCCTAATGAGCAGTTCTTC,CASSIPPNEQFF